This T cell receptor (beta chain) comes out of a study of blood T cell repertoires in COVID-19. On the study more broadly: T cells, B-cell-depleted T cells, or PBMCs provided the cDNA or gDNA that served as material.

Sequenced by immunoSEQ multiplex PCR; TCRdb stores in-frame clones only, minus some. The sample has 250,000 to 300,000 clones; more than 75% are singletons. CDR3 size: 14 residues. V shed 8 bases and J 9 bases; nucleotides not matched to a gene: 10. Germline V gene data show CDR1 as LGHDT and CDR2 as YNNKEL (reference sequence). The participants were between roughly 18 and 100 years old and came from about two dozen US areas. The TCR was taken from a woman between 40 and 50 years old with acute COVID-19. Sequencing was done on a sample of PBMCs or T cells enriched from blood (not recorded which). V gene TRBV3-1 (or the pseudogene TRBV3-2) combines with J gene TRBJ1-6; 7 nucleotides line up with TRBD1. The CDR3 loop reads CASSETGVGSPLHF. The CDR3 DNA reads as TGTGCCAGCTCAGAAACAGGGGTGGGTTCACCCCTCCACTTT.